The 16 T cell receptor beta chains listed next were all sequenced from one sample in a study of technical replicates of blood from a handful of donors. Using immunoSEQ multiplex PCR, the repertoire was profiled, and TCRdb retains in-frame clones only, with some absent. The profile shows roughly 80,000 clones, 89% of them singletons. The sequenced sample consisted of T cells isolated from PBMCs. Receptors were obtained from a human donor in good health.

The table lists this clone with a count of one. In nucleotides, the CDR3 is TGCGCCAGCAGCTTTAACATATTTAATCAGCCCCAGCATTTT. Translation gives CASSFNIFNQPQHF. The rearrangement joins TRBV5-1 to TRBJ1-5; D gene uncertain. There are 14 residues in the CDR3. V lost 2 bases, J lost 4 bases, and 10 bases lay in between. From germline, CDR1 is SGHRS and CDR2 YFSETQ. The full variable domain, its missing parts supplied by reference TRBV5-1 and TRBJ1-5, is KAGVTQTPRYLIKTRGQQVTLSCSPISGHRSVSWYQQTPGQGLQFLFEYFSETQRNKGNFPGRFSGRQFSNSRSEMNVSTLELGDSALYLCASSFNIFNQPQHFGDGTRLSIL.

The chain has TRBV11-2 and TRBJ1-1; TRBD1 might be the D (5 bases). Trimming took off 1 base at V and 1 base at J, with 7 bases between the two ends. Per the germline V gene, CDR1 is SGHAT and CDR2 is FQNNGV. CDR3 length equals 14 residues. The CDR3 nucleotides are TGTGCCAGCAGCTTAGCCAGGGCGAACACTGAAGCTTTCTTT. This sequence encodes CASSLARANTEAFF.

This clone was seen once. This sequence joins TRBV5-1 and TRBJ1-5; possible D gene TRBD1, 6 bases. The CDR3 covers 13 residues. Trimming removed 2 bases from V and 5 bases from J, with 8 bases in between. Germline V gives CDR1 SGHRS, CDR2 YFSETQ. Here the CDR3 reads CASSLQGYQPQHF. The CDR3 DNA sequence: TGCGCCAGCAGCTTACAGGGTTATCAGCCCCAGCATTTT. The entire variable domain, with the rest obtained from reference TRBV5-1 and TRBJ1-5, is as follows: KAGVTQTPRYLIKTRGQQVTLSCSPISGHRSVSWYQQTPGQGLQFLFEYFSETQRNKGNFPGRFSGRQFSNSRSEMNVSTLELGDSALYLCASSLQGYQPQHFGDGTRLSIL.

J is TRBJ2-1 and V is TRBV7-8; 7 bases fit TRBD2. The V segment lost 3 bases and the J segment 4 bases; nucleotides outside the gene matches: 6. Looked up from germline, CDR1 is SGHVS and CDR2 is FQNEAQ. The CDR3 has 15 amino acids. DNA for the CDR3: TGTGCCAGCAGCTTGGGCGGGAGTCTGTACAATGAGCAGTTCTTC. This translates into CASSLGGSLYNEQFF.

DNA of the CDR3: TGTGCCAGCAGCGAAAACCCGGGACAGGGGGCTACCGGGGAGCTGTTTTTT. The encoded protein is CASSENPGQGATGELFF. The chain employs TRBV5-4 and TRBJ2-2; 12 bases match TRBD1. J lost 5 bases, V lost 4 bases, and 9 bases had no gene match. From germline, CDR1 is SGHNT and CDR2 YYREEE (reference sequence). CDR3 size: 17 residues.

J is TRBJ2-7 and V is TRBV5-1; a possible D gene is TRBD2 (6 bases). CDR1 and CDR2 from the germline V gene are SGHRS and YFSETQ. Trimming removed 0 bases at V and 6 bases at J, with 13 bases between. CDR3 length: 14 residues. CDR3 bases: TGCGCCAGCAGCTTGGTGGAGGGTTCGGGCGAGCAGTACTTC. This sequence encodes CASSLVEGSGEQYF.

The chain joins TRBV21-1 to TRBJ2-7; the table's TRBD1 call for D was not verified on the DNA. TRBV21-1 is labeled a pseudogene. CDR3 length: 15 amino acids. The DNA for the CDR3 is TGTGCCAGCAGCAAAACGACACCTATACAGATGAAGCAGTACTTC. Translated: CASSKTTPIQMKQYF.

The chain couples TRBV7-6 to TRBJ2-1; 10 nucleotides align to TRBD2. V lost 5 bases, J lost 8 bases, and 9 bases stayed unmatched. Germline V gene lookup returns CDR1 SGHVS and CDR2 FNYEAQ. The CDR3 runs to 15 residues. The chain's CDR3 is CASSPLAGGRDEQFF. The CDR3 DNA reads TGTGCCAGCAGCCCATTAGCGGGAGGTCGGGATGAGCAGTTCTTC.

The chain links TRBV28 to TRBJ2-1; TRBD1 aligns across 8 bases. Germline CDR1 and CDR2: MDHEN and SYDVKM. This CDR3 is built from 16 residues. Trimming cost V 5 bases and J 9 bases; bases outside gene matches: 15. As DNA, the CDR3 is TGTGCCAGCAGTCAGAGGACAGGGATGTTTTACGGTGAGCAGTTCTTC. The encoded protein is CASSQRTGMFYGEQFF.

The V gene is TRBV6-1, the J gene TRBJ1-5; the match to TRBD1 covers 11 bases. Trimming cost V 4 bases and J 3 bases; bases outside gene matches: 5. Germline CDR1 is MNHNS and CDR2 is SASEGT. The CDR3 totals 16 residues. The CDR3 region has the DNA TGTGCCAGCAGTGCGTGGACAGGGGGCCTCAATCAGCCCCAGCATTTT. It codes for CASSAWTGGLNQPQHF.

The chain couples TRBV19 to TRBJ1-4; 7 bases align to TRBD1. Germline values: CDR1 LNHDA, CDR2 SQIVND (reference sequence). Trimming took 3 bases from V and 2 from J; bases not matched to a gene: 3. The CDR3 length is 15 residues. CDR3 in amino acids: CASSIRTGTNEKLFF. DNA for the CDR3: TGTGCCAGTAGTATCCGGACAGGTACTAATGAAAAACTGTTTTTT. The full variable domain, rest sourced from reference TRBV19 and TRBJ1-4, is DGGITQSPKYLFRKEGQNVTLSCEQNLNHDAMYWYRQDPGQGLRLIYYSQIVNDFQKGDIAEGYSVSREKKESFPLTVTSAQKNPTAFYLCASSIRTGTNEKLFFGSGTQLSVL.

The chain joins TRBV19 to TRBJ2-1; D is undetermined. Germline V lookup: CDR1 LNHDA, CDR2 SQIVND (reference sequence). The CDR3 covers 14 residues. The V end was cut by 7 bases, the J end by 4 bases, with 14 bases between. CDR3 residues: CASKETPQYNEQFF. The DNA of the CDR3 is TGTGCCAGTAAGGAAACCCCACAGTACAATGAGCAGTTCTTC.

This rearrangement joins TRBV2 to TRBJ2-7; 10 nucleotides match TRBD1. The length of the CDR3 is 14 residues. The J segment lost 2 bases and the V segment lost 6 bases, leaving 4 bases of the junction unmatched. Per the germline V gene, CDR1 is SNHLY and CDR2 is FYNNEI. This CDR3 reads CASRGTGEAYEQYF. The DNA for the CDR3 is TGTGCCAGCAGGGGGACAGGGGAGGCCTACGAGCAGTACTTC.

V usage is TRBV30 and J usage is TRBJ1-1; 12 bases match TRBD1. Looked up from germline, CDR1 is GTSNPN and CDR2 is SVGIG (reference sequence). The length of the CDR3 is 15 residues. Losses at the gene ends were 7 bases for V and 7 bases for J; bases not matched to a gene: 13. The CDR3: CALYRPGQGASEAFF. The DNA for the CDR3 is TGTGCCTTATACAGACCGGGACAGGGGGCTAGTGAAGCTTTCTTT.

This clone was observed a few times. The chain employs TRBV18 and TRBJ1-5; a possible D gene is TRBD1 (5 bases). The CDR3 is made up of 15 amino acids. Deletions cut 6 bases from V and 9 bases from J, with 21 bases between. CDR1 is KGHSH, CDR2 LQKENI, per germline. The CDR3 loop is CASSGQGVDRRPQHF. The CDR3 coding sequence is TGTGCCAGCTCGGGGCAGGGTGTAGATAGGCGGCCCCAGCATTTT.

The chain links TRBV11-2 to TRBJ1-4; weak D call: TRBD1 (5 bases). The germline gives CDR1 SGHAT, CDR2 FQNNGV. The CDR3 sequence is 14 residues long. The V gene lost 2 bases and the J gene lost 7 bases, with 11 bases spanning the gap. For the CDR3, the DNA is TGTGCCAGCAGCTTATCTGGGGCCAGTGAAAAACTGTTTTTT. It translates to CASSLSGASEKLFF.